This TCR beta chain appears in the sequencing data of a study of T cells in localized non-small cell lung cancer. CDR3 length: 15 amino acids. Germline-derived CDR1 and CDR2 are SGHDN and FVKESK. V shed 5 bases, J shed 0 bases, and the junction held 6 bases outside the gene matches. TCRdb's copy holds only in-frame clones and misses some; the assay was immunoSEQ multiplex PCR. The data contain around 33,000 clones, over 75% of them seen just once; the ten biggest clones take up roughly 17%. This chain links TRBV14 with TRBJ1-1, with TRBD1 matching over 7 bases. Sequences were derived from peripheral blood, sampled before any cancer treatment. The receptor was derived from a male donor aged 60 or older with stage III squamous cell lung carcinoma. DNA of the CDR3: TGTGCCAGCAGCATACAGGGGATCTTGAACACTGAAGCTTTCTTT. Its protein product is CASSIQGILNTEAFF.